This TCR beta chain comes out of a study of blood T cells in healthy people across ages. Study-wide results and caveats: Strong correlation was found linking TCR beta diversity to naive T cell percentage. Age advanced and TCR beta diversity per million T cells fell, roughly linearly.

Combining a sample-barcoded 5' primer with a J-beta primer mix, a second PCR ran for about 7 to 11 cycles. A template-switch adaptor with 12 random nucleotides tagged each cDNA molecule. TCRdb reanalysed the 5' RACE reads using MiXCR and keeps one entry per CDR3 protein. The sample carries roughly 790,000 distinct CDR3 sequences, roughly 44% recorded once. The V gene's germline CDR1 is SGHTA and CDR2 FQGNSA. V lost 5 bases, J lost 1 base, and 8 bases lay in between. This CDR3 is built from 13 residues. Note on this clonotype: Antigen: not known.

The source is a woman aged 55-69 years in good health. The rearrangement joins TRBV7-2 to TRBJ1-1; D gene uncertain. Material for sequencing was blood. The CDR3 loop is CASSVMTNTEAFF. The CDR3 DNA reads TGTGCCAGCAGCGTTATGACGAACACTGAAGCTTTCTTT.